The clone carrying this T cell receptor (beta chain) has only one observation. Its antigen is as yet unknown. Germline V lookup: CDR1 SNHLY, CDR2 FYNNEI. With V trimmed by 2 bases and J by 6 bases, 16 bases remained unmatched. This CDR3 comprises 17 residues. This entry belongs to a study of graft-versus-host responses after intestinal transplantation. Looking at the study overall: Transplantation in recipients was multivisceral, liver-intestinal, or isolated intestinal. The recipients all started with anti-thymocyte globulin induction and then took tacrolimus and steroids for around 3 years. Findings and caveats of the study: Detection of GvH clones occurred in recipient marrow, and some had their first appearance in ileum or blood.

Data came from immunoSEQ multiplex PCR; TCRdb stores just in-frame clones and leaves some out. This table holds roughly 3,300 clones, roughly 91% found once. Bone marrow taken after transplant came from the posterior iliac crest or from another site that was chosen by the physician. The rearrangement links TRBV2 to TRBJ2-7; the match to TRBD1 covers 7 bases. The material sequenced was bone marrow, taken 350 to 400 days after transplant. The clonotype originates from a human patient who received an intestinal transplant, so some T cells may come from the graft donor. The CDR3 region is CASSEIVTGLFWGEQYF. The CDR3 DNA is TGTGCCAGCAGTGAAATTGTGACAGGGCTATTCTGGGGCGAGCAGTACTTC.